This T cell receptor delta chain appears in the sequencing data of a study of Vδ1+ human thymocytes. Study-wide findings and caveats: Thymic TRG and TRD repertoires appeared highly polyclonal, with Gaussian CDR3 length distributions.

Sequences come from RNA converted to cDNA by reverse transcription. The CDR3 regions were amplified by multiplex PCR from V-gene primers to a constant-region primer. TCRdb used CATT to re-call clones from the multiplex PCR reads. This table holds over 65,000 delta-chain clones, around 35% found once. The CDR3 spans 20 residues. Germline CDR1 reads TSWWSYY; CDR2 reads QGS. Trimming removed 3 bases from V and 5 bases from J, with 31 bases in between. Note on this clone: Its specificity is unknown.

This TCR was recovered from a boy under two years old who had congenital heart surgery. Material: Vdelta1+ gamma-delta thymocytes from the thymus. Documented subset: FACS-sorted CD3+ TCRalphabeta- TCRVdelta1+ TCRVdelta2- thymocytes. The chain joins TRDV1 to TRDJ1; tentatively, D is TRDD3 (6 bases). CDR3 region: CALGDPSGLTYWAPSDKLIF. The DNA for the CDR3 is TGTGCTCTTGGGGACCCTAGCGGTCTTACGTACTGGGCGCCTAGTGATAAACTCATCTTT.